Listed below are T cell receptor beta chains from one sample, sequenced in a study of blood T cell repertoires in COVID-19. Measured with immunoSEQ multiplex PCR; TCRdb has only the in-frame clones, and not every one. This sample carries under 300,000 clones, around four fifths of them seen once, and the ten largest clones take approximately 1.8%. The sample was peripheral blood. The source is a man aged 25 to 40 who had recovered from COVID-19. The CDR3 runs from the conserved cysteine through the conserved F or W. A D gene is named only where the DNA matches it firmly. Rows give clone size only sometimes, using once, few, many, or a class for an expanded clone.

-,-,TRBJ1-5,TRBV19,CASTKYGNQPQHF,TGTGCCAGCACAAAGTACGGCAATCAGCCCCAGCATTTT
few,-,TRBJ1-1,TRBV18,CASSPPGTVLAFF,TGTGCCAGCTCACCACCCGGCACAGTCCTAGCTTTCTTT
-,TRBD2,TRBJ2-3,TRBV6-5,CAGDSGGALTDTQYF,TGTGCCGGCGATAGCGGGGGGGCTCTCACAGATACGCAGTATTTT
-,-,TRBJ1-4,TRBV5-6,CASSLRSFYGEKLFF,TGTGCCAGCAGCTTGCGGAGCTTCTACGGTGAAAAACTGTTTTTT
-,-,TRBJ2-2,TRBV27,CASSSRLPGELFF,TGTGCCAGCAGTTCACGGTTGCCCGGGGAGCTGTTTTTT
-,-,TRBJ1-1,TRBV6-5,CASSYYGGLNTEAFF,TGTGCCAGCAGTTACTACGGGGGTCTTAACACTGAAGCTTTCTTT
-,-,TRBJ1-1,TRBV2,CASKQGRGRNTEAFF,TGTGCCAGCAAACAAGGACGGGGAAGGAACACTGAAGCTTTCTTT
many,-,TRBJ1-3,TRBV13,CASSFTGSGNTIYF,TGTGCCAGCAGCTTCACAGGGTCTGGAAACACCATATATTTT
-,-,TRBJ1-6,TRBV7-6,CASHSGLYNSPLHF,TGTGCCAGCCATAGCGGACTCTATAATTCACCCCTCCACTTT
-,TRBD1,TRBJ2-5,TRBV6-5,CASTTGATQETQYF,TGTGCCAGCACCACAGGGGCTACTCAAGAGACCCAGTACTTC
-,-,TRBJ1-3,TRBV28,CASSLPRGIAGNTIYF,TGTGCCAGCAGTTTACCAAGGGGGATCGCTGGAAACACCATATATTTT
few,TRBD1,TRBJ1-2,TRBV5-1,CASSRIGTDLWYTF,TGCGCCAGCAGTCGGATCGGGACAGACCTTTGGTACACCTTC
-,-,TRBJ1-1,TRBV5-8,CASSPRGRDWTEAFF,TGTGCCAGCAGCCCACGGGGTAGGGATTGGACTGAAGCTTTCTTT
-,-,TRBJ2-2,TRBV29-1,CSAAESNTGELFF,TGCAGCGCCGCGGAATCGAACACCGGGGAGCTGTTTTTT
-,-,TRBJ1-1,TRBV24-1,CATSKPGNTEAFF,TGTGCCACCAGTAAGCCGGGGAACACTGAAGCTTTCTTT
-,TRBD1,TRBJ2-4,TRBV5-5,CASTAAGTEPNIQYF,TGTGCCAGCACGGCGGCCGGGACAGAGCCAAACATTCAGTACTTC
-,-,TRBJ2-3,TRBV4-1,CASSLSPQRGGPVDTQYF,TGCGCCAGCAGCCTGTCTCCCCAGAGGGGGGGCCCGGTAGATACGCAGTATTTT
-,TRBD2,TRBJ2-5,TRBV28,CASSLASGGQETQYF,TGTGCCAGCAGTTTGGCTAGCGGGGGACAAGAGACCCAGTACTTC
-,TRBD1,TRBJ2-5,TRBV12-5,CASGLNRGTQYF,TGTGCTAGTGGTTTGAACAGGGGGACCCAGTACTTC
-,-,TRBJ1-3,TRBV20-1,CSASRGIPGNTIYF,TGCAGTGCTAGTCGGGGGATCCCTGGAAACACCATATATTTT
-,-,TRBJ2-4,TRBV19,CASSSAKNIQYF,TGTGCCAGTAGCAGTGCCAAAAACATTCAGTACTTC
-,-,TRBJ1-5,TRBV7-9,CASSFQASSGQPQHF,TGTGCCAGCAGCTTCCAGGCTAGCAGCGGTCAGCCCCAGCATTTT
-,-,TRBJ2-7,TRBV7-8,CASSLGGRAGEQYF,TGTGCCAGCAGCTTAGGGGGCCGCGCTGGGGAGCAGTACTTC
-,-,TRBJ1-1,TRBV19,CASSINWRLNTEAFF,TGTGCCAGTAGTATAAATTGGCGGTTGAACACTGAAGCTTTCTTT
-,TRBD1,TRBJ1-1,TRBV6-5,CASIRGQGGTEAFF,TGTGCCAGTATCCGCGGACAGGGAGGCACTGAAGCTTTCTTT
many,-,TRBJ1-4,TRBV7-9,CASSLNRFLNEKLFF,TGTGCCAGCAGCCTAAACAGGTTCCTTAATGAAAAACTGTTTTTT
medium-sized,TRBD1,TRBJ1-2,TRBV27,CASSATGAGDYGYTF,TGTGCCAGCAGTGCGACAGGGGCAGGGGACTATGGCTACACCTTC
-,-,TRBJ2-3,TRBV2,CASSRQGGADTQYF,TGTGCCAGCAGTAGGCAGGGAGGTGCGGATACGCAGTATTTT
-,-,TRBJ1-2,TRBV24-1,CATSDPGLRGYTF,TGTGCCACCAGTGACCCGGGACTTCGGGGCTACACCTTC
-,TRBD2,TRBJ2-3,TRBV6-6,CASSPGLAGGFGTDTQYF,TGTGCCAGCAGTCCCGGACTAGCGGGGGGTTTTGGCACAGATACGCAGTATTTT
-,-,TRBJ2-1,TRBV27,CASRSGEREQFF,TGTGCCAGCAGATCAGGGGAGAGAGAGCAGTTCTTC
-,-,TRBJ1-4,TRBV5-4,CASSSKTGKVNEKLFF,TGTGCCAGCAGCTCGAAAACAGGGAAGGTAAATGAAAAACTGTTTTTT
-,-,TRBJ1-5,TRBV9,CASSEGLWDQPQHF,TGTGCCAGCAGCGAGGGACTTTGGGATCAGCCCCAGCATTTT
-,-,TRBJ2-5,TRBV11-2,CASSLVSEQETQYF,TGTGCCAGCAGCTTGGTCAGCGAACAAGAGACCCAGTACTTC
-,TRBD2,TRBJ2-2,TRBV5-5,CASSWKRGPNTGELFF,TGTGCCAGCAGCTGGAAGCGGGGGCCGAACACCGGGGAGCTGTTTTTT
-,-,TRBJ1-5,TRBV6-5,CATRQYTSNQPQHF,TGTGCCACCCGACAGTATACTAGCAATCAGCCCCAGCATTTT
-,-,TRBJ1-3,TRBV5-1,CASSLVGPGYGNTIYF,TGCGCCAGCAGCTTGGTGGGTCCGGGATATGGAAACACCATATATTTT